This T cell receptor (beta chain) appears in the sequencing data of a study of T cells in tuberculosis. The wider study: Within 7 days of starting treatment, or before, PBMC were stored. Findings and caveats of the study: Active tuberculosis cases were adults; controls were adolescents.

TCRdb's copy holds only in-frame clones and misses some; the assay was immunoSEQ multiplex PCR. The table lists about 35,000 clones, roughly 93% of them singletons. V was cut by 1 base and J by 5 bases, with 8 bases left in between. Germline V CDR1 and CDR2: SGHTA, FQGNSA. This CDR3 is built from 13 residues. Worth noting for this clone: Antigen unknown.

As to time point: new active TB diagnosis, blood taken before or within 7 days of starting treatment. The sample here was PBMCs, taken at tuberculosis diagnosis. The chain employs TRBV7-2 and TRBJ2-5; no reliable D call. The sequence was collected from an adult with tuberculosis. As DNA, the CDR3 is TGTGCCAGCAGCTTAGAGAGAGTGGAGACCCAGTACTTC. It is translated as CASSLERVETQYF.